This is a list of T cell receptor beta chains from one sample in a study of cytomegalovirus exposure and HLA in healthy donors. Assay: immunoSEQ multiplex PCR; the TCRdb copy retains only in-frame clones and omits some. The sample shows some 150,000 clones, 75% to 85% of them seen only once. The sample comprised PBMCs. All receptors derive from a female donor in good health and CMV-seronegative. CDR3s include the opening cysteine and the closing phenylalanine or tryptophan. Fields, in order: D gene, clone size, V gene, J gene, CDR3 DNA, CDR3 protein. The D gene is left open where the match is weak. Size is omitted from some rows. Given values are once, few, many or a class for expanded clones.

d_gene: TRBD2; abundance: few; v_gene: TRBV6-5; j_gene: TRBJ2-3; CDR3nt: TGTGCCAGCAGGGGGGGACTAGCGGGAACAGATACGCAGTATTTT; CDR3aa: CASRGGLAGTDTQYF
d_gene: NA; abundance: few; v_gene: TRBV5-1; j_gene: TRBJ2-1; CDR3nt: TGCGCCAGCAGCAATGGACAGTCCTACAATGAGCAGTTCTTC; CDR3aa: CASSNGQSYNEQFF
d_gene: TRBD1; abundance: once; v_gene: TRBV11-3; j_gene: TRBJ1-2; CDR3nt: TGTGCCAGCACCAACTTTACCACCGACAGGGTCCCTTGGGACTATGGCTACACCTTC; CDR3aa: CASTNFTTDRVPWDYGYTF
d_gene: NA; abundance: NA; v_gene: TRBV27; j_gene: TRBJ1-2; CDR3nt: TGTGCCAGCAGAAGGTTGGGCGCGAGTGGCTACACCTTC; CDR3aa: CASRRLGASGYTF
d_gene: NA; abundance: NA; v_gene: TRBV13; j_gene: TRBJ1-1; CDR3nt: TGTGCCAGCAGCCTGGCCGGGCGGGGCCAGAACACTGAAGCTTTCTTT; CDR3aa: CASSLAGRGQNTEAFF
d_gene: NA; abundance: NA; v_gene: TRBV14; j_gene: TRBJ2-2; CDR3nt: TGTGCCAGCAGCCAAGATAGGGGGACACACACCGGGGAGCTGTTTTTT; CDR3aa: CASSQDRGTHTGELFF
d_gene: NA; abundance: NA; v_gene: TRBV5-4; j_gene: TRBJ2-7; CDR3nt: TGTGCCAGCAGCCCCCCTCCCTCCGGGCAGGGGCTAGGCGAGCAGTACTTC; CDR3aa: CASSPPPSGQGLGEQYF
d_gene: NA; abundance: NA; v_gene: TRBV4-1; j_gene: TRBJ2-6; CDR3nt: TGCGCCAGCAGCCTTATAGTCGTAGCTGGGGCCAACGGCCTGACTTTC; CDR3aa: CASSLIVVAGANGLTF
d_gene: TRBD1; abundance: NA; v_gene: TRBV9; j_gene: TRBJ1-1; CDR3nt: TGTGCCAGCAGCAAACGACAGGGGGCAGCTTTCTTT; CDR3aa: CASSKRQGAAFF
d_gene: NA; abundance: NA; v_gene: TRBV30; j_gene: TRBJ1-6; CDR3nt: TGTGCCTGGAGTGTGGGACAAACTAATTCACCCCTCCACTTT; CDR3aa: CAWSVGQTNSPLHF
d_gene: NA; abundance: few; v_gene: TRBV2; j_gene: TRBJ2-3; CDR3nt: TGTGCCAGCAGTGAAAGACAGGCTAGCACAGATACGCAGTATTTT; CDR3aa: CASSERQASTDTQYF
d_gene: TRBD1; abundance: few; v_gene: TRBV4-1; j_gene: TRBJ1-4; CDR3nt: TGCGCCAGCGGCCACATAAGGACAGGGCGGGCAGAAAAACTGTTTTTT; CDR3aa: CASGHIRTGRAEKLFF
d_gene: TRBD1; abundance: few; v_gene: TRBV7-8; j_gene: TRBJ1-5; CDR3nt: TGTGCCAGCAGCTTGGGGCAGGGGGTTGGTAGCAATCAGCCCCAGCATTTT; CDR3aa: CASSLGQGVGSNQPQHF
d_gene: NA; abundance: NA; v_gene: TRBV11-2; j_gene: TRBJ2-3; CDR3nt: TGTGCCAGCAGCCATTCGGCGGCCTACACAGATACGCAGTATTTT; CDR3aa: CASSHSAAYTDTQYF
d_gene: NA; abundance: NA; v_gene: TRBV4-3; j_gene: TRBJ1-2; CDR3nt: TGCGCCAGCAGCCAAGATAGGTCGGGATTCTATGGCTACACCTTC; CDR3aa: CASSQDRSGFYGYTF
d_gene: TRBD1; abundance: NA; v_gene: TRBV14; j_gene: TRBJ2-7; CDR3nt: TGTGCCAGCAGCGTACGACAGGGGACCTCCTACGAGCAGTACTTC; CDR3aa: CASSVRQGTSYEQYF
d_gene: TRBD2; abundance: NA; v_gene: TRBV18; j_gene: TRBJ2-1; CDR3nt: TGTGCCAGCTCACCCCCAGGCCGGTTCGGGGGACTAGGGTTCTTC; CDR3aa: CASSPPGRFGGLGFF
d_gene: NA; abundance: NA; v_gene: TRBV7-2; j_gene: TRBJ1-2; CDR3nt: TGTGCCAGCAGCTTAGACGAGAGGACAGTGTATGGCTACACCTTC; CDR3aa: CASSLDERTVYGYTF
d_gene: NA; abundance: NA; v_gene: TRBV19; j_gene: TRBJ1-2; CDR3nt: TGTGCCAGTAGTATCACAGCGGGTGGCTACACCTTC; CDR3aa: CASSITAGGYTF
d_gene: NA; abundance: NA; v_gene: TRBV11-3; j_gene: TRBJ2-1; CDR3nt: TGTGCCAGCAGCCCCCGGGACACTTACAATGAGCAGTTCTTC; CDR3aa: CASSPRDTYNEQFF
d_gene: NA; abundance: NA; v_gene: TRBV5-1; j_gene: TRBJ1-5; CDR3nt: TGCGCCAGCAGAGAGAGCCCTTCGGGCAATCAGCCCCAGCATTTT; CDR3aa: CASRESPSGNQPQHF
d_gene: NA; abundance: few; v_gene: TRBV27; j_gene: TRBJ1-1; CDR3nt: TGTGCCAGCAGTACAGGGCTTCGGACTGAAGCTTTCTTT; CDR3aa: CASSTGLRTEAFF
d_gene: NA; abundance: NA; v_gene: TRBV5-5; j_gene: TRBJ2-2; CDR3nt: TGTGCCAGCAGCCCCAGTAGCGGTTTGGGGAACACCGGGGAGCTGTTTTTT; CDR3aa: CASSPSSGLGNTGELFF
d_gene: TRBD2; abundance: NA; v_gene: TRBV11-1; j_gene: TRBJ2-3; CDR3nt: TGTGCCAGCAGCTTCGGACTAGCGGGCGGCACAGATACGCAGTATTTT; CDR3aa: CASSFGLAGGTDTQYF
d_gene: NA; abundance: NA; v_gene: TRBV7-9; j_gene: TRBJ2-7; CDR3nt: TGTGCCAGCAGCTCCCAAGAGGCTAGCTGGGGTCGCGAGCAGTACTTC; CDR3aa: CASSSQEASWGREQYF
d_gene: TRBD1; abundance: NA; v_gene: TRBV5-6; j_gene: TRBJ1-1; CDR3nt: TGTGCCAGCAGCTTGAGGGGACAGGGTAGGTTCACTGAAGCTTTCTTT; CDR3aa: CASSLRGQGRFTEAFF
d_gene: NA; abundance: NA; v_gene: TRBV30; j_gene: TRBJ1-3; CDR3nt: TGTGCCTGGGGGTCGCTTCAGGGGAACACCATATATTTT; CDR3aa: CAWGSLQGNTIYF
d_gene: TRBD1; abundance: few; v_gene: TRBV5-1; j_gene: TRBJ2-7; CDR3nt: TGCGCCAGCAGCGTAGGGACAGGGGGTCTCTACGAGCAGTACTTC; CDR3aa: CASSVGTGGLYEQYF
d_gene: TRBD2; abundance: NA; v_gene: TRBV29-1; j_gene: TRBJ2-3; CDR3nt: TGCAGCGTAACGGGAGGTAACACAGATACGCAGTATTTT; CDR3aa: CSVTGGNTDTQYF
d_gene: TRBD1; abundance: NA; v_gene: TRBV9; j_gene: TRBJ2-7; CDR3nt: TGTGCCAGCAGCGTGGGGACAGGGGCCTACGAGCAGTACTTC; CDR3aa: CASSVGTGAYEQYF
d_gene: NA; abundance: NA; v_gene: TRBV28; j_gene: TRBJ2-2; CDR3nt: TGTGCCAGCAGTGCCAACAGGGCCCCGAACACCGGGGAGCTGTTTTTT; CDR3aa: CASSANRAPNTGELFF
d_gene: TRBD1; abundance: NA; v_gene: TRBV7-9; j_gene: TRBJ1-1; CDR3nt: TGTTCCAGCAGCTTAGGGGGCCTCTCCCTGAACACTGAAGCTTTCTTT; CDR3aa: CSSSLGGLSLNTEAFF
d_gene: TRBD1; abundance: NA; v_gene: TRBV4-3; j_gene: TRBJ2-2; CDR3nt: TGCGCCAGCAGCCTGTCCAGGGGGCTGGGGACCGGGGAGCTGTTTTTT; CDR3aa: CASSLSRGLGTGELFF
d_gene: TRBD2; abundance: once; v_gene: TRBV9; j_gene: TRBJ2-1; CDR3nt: TGTGCCAGCAGCACACGGGGGGACCCTTCTGCCGAGCAGTTCTTC; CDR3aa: CASSTRGDPSAEQFF
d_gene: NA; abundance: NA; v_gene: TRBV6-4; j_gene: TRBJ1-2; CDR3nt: TGTGCCAGCAGTGAACGGGGACTCTGCTACACCTTC; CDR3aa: CASSERGLCYTF
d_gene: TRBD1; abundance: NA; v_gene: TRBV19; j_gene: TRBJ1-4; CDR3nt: TGTGCCAGTAGAATTAACAGGGGAGAGGAAAAACTGTTTTTT; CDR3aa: CASRINRGEEKLFF
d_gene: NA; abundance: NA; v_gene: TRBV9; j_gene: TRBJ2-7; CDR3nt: TGTGCCAGCAGCGCTACCCCTGGTATTTTAGCCTACGAGCAGTACTTC; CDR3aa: CASSATPGILAYEQYF
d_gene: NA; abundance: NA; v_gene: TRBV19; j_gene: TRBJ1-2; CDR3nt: TGTGCCAGTAGTAGACAAACAGGGAGCTATGGCTACACCTTC; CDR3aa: CASSRQTGSYGYTF
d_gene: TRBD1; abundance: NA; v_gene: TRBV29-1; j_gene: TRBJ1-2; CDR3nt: TGCAGCGTTCAGGGGGACAGGTACTATGGCTACACCTTC; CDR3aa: CSVQGDRYYGYTF
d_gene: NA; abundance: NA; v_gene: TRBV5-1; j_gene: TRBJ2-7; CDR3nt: TGCGCCAGCAGCTCGAGCTACGAGCAGTACTTC; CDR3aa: CASSSSYEQYF
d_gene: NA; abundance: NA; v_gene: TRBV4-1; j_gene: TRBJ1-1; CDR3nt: TGCGCCAGCAGCCAAGGAACAACATTTGTATTGAACACTGAAGCTTTCTTT; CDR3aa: CASSQGTTFVLNTEAFF
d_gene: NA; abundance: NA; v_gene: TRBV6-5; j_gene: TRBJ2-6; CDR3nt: TGTGCCAGCACTCAAAGGGGCTCTGGGGCCAACGTCCTGACTTTC; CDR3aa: CASTQRGSGANVLTF